This TCR beta chain was captured by sequencing in a study of CXCR3-negative and CXCR3-positive naive CD8 T cells. Findings and caveats of the study: Compared with CXCR3-negative naive cells, CXCR3-positive naive cells showed more hydrophobic TRB CDR3s. Much lower diversity was found in memory CD8+ cells, while both naive subsets had comparably high diversity. Naive subsets showed comparable surface CD5, and TCR interaction strength was also inferred from TRB CDR3 physicochemistry.

Preparation of TRB cDNA libraries relied on 5' RACE carrying UMI labels. TCRdb reprocessed the 5' RACE reads, with one entry per CDR3 protein and no DNA. Across about 6,700 distinct CDR3 sequences, the top ten clones capture 0.95% to 1.5% of the sample. This clonotype ranks as medium-sized in terms of frequency. Its antigen remains unidentified. The CDR3 extends over 14 amino acids. Germline V gene data show CDR1 as MGHRA and CDR2 as YSYEKL. CD45RO-CCR7+CD27+CD95- defined naive CD8+ T cells. The rearrangement uses TRBV4-1 and TRBJ2-1; TCRdb's D call, TRBD1, is unchecked because there is no DNA. The origin of this receptor is a human donor in good health. Some clones in this sample may be carry-over from other donors' samples. The sequencing sample was made of naive CXCR3+ CD8+ T cells from blood. The sample's subset: CD45RO-CCR7+CD27+CD95- naive CD8+ T cells expressing CXCR3 (TNR3+). The CDR3 sequence: CASSRAPGPNEQFF.